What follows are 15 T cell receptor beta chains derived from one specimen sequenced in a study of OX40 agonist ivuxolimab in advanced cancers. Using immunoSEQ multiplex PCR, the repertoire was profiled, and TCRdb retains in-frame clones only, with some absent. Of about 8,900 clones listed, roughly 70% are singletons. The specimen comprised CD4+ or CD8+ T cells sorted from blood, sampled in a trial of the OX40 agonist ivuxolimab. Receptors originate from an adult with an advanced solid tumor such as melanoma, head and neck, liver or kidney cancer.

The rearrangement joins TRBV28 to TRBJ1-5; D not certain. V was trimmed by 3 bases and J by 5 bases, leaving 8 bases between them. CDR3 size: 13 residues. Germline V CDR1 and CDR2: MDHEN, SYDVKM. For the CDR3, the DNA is TGTGCCAGCAGTTTGATCTGGGATCAGCCCCAGCATTTT. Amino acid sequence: CASSLIWDQPQHF.

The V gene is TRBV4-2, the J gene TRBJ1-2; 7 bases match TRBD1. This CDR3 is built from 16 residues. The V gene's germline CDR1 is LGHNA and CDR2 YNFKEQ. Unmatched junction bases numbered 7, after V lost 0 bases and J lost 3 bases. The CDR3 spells CASSQDLTGFDYGYTF. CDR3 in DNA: TGTGCCAGCAGCCAAGATCTGACAGGGTTTGACTATGGCTACACCTTC.

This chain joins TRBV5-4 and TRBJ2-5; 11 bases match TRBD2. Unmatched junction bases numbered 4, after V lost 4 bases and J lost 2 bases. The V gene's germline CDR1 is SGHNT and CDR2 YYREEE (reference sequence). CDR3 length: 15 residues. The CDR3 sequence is CASSLGLAAQETQYF. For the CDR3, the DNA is TGTGCCAGCAGCCTGGGACTAGCGGCTCAAGAGACCCAGTACTTC.

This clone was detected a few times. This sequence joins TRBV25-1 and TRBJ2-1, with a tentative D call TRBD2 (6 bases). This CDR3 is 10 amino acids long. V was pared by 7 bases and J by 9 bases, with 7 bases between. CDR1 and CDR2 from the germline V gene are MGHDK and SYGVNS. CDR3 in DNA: TGTGCCAGCATGCGGGGTGAGCAGTTCTTC. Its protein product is CASMRGEQFF.

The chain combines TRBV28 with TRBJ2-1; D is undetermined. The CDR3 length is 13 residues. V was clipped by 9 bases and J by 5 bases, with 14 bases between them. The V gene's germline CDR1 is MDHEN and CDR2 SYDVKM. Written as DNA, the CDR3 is TGTGCCAGTGTGAGACGAAGAGACAATGAGCAGTTCTTC. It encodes CASVRRRDNEQFF.

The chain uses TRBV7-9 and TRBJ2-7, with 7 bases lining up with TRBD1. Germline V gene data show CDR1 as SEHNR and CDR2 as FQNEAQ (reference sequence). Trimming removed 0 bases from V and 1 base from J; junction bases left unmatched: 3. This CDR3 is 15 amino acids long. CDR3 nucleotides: TGTGCCAGCAGCTTAGCTTCAGGGGGTTCCTACGAGCAGTACTTC. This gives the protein CASSLASGGSYEQYF.

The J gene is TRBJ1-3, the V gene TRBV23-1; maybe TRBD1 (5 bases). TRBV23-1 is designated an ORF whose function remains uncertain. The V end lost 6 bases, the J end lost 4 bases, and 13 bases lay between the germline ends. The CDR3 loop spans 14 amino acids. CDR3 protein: CASRPGPGGNTIYF. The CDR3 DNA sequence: TGCGCCAGCAGGCCAGGGCCGGGGGGAAACACCATATATTTT.

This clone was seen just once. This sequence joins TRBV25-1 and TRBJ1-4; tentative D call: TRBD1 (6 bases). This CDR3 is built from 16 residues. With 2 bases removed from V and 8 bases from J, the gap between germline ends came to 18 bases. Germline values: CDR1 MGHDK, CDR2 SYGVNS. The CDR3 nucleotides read TGTGCCAGCAGTGAACTGGATACAGGGCTGGGGGAAAAACTGTTTTTT. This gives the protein CASSELDTGLGEKLFF.

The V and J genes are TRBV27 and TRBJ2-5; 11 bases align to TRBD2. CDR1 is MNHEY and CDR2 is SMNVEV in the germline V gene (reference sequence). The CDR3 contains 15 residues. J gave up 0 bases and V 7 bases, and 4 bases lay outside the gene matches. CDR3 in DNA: TGTGCCAGCAACCCGACTAGCGGGAACCAAGAGACCCAGTACTTC. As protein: CASNPTSGNQETQYF.

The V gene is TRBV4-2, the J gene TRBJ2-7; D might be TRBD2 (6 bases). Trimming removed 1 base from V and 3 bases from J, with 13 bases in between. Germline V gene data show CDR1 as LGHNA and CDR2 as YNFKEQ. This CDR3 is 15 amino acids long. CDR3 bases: TGTGCCAGCAGCCAAGGTGTTAGCGGCCTCTACGAGCAGTACTTC. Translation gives CASSQGVSGLYEQYF.

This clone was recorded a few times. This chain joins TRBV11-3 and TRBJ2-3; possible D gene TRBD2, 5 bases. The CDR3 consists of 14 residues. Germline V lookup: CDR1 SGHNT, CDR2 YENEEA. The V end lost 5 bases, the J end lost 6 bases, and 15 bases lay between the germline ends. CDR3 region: CASSTMGLADTQYF. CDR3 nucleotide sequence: TGTGCCAGCAGCACCATGGGGTTAGCGGATACGCAGTATTTT. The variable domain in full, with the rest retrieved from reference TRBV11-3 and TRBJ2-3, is EAGVVQSPRYKIIEKKQPVAFWCNPISGHNTLYWYLQNLGQGPELLIRYENEEAVDDSQLPKDRFSAERLKGVDSTLKIQPAELGDSAVYLCASSTMGLADTQYFGPGTRLTVL.

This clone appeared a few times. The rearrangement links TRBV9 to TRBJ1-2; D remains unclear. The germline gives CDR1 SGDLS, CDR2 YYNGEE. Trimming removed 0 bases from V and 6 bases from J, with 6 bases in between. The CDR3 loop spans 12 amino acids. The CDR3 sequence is CASSVDGNGYTF. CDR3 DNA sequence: TGTGCCAGCAGCGTAGACGGTAATGGCTACACCTTC.

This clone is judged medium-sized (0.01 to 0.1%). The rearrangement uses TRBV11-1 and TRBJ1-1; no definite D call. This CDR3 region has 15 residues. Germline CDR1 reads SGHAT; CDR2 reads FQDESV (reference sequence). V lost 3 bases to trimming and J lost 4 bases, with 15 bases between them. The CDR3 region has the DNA TGTGCCAGCAGCTTGAACCCAAGGAGAAGCACTGAAGCTTTCTTT. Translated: CASSLNPRRSTEAFF.

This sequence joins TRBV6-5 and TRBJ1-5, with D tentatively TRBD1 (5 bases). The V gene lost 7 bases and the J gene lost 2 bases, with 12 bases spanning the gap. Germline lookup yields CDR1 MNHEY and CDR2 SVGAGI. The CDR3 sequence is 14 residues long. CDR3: CASTPGYGNQPQHF. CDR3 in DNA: TGTGCCAGCACCCCAGGGTATGGCAATCAGCCCCAGCATTTT.

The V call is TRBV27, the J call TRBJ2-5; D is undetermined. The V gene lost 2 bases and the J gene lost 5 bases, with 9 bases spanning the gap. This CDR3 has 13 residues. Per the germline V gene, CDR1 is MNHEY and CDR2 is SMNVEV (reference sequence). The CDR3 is CASSLGPRETQYF. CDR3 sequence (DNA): TGTGCCAGCAGTTTAGGCCCCCGGGAGACCCAGTACTTC.